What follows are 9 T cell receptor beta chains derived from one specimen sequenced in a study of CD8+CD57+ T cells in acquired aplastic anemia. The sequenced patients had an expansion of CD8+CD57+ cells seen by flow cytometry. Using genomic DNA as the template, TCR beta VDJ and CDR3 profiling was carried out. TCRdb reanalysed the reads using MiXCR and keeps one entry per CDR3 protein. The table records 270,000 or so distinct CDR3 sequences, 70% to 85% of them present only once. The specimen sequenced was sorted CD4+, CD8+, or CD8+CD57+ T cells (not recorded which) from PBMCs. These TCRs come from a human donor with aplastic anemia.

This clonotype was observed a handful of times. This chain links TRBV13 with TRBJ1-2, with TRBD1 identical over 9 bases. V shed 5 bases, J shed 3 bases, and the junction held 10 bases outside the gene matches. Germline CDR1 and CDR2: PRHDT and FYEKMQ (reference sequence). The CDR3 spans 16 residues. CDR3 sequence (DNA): TGTGCCAGCAGCCCTTCGGACAGGGGCTTGGACTATGGCTACACCTTC. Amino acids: CASSPSDRGLDYGYTF.

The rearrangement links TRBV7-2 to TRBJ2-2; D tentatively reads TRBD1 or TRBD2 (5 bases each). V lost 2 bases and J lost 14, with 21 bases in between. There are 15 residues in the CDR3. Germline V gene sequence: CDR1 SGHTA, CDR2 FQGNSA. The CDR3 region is CASSLRAREIEKLFF. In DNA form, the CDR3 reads TGTGCCAGCAGCTTAAGGGCCAGGGAGATCGAGAAACTGTTTTTT. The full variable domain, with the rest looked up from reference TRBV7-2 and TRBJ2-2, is GAGVSQSPSNKVTEKGKDVELRCDPISGHTALYWYRQSLGQGLEFLIYFQGNSAPDKSGLPSDRFSAERTGGSVSTLTIQRTQQEDSAVYLCASSLRAREIEKLFFGEGSRLTVL.

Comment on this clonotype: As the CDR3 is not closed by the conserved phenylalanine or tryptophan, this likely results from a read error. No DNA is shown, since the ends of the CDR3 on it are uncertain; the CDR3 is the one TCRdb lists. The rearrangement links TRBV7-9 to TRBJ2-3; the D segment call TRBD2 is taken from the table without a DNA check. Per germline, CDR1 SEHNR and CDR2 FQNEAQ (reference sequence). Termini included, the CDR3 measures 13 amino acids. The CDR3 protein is CASSYERSGAHYD.

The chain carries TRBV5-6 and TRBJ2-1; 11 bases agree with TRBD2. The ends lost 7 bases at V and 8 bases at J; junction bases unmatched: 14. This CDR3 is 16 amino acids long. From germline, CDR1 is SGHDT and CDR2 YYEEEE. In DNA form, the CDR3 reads TGTGCCAGCGGCCTAGCGGGGGGAAACGGTCAGGATGAGCAGTTCTTC. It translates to CASGLAGGNGQDEQFF.

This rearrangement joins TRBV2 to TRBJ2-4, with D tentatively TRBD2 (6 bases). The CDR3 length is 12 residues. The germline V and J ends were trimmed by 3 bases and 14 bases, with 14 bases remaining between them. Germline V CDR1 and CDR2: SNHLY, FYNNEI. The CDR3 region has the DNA TGTGCCAGCAGTGATGGGGGGAACCATGAGTACTTC. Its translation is CASSDGGNHEYF.

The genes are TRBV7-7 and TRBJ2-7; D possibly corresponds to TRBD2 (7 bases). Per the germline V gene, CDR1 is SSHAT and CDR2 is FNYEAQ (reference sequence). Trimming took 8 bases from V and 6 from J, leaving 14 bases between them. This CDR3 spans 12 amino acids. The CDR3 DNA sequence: TGTGCCAGCTATGGGGGGGCGGGCGAGCAGTACTTC. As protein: CASYGGAGEQYF.

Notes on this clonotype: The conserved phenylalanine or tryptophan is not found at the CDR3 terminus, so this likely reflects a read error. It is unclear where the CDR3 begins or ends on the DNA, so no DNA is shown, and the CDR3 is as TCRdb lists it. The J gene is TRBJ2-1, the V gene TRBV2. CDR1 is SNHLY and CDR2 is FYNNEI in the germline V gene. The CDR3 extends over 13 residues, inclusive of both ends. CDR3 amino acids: CASSDGCIHEQII.

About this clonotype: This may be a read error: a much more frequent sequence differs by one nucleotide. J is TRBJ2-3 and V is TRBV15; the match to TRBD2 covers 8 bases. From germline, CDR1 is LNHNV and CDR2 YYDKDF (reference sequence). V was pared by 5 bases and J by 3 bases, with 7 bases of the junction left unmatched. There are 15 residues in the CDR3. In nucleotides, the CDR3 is TGTGCCACCAGCGCTCCGGGACTAGGGACAGATACGCAGTATTTT. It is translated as CATSAPGLGTDTQYF.

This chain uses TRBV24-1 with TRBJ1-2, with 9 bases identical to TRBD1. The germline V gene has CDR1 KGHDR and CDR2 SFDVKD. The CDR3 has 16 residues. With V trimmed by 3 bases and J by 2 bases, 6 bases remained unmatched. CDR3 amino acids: CATSDLGQGSNYGYTF. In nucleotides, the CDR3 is TGTGCCACCAGTGATCTGGGACAGGGCTCAAACTATGGCTACACCTTC.